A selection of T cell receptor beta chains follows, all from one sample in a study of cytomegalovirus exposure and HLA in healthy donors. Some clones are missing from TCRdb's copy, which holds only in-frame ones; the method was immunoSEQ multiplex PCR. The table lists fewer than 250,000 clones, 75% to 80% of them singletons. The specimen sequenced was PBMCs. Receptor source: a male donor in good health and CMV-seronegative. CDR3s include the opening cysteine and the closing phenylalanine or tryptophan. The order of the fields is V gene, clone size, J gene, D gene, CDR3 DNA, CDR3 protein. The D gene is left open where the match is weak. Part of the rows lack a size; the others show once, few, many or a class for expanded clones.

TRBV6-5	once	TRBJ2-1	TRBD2	TGTGCCAGCAGTTACTCATCGGGGGGCTCCTACAATGAGCAGTTCTTC	CASSYSSGGSYNEQFF
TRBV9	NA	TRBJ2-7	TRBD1	TGTGCCGGCAGCGGACAGGGCGTCTTCCACGAGCAGTACTTC	CAGSGQGVFHEQYF
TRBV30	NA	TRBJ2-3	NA	TGTGCCTGGAGCGGAGTCGGGAATACGCAGTATTTT	CAWSGVGNTQYF
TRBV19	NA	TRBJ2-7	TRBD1	TGTGCCAGTAGTATTGGACAGGCGTTTTACGAGCAGTACTTC	CASSIGQAFYEQYF
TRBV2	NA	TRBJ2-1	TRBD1	TGTGCCAGCATTTTCCGGGACAGGGGCGTCAATGAGCAGTTCTTC	CASIFRDRGVNEQFF
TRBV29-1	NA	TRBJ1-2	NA	TGCAGCGTTGCCAGGGGTGACTATGGCTACACCTTC	CSVARGDYGYTF
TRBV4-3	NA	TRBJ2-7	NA	TGCGCCAGCAGCCAAGATCGGGAATACGAGCAGTACTTC	CASSQDREYEQYF
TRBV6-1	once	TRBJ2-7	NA	TGTGCCAGCAGACCCGGGACTGTCTACGAGCAGTACTTC	CASRPGTVYEQYF
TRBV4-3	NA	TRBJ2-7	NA	TGCGCCAGCAGCCAAACAGGGATAGACTACGAGCAGTACTTC	CASSQTGIDYEQYF
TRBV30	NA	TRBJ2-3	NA	TGTGCCTGGAAGATACCGGGAACCTATACGCAGTATTTT	CAWKIPGTYTQYF
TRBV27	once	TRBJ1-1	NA	TGTGCCAGCAGTAAGACAGGTCTTATGAACACTGAAGCTTTCTTT	CASSKTGLMNTEAFF
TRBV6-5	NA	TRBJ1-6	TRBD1	TGTGCCAGCAGTTACTCACTGGGACAGGATAATTCACCCCTCCACTTT	CASSYSLGQDNSPLHF
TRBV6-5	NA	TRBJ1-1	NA	TGTGCCAGCAGGGTAAGGGGGAGGAACACTGAAGCTTTCTTT	CASRVRGRNTEAFF
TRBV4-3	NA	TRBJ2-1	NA	TGCGCCAGCAGCCAAGATCCGAGCAGGCCCAATGAGCAGTTCTTC	CASSQDPSRPNEQFF
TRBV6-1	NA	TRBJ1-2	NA	TGTGCCAGCAGTGGACAGCACGGGTCGGGGGTTCTCTATGGCTACACCTTC	CASSGQHGSGVLYGYTF
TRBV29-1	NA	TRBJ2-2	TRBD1	TGCAGCGTTGAGGCTACCAGGGGGACCGGGGAGCTGTTTTTT	CSVEATRGTGELFF
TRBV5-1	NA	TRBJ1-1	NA	TGCGCCAGCAGCGCGACAGGTGGGGGGGTAGGTACTGAAGCTTTCTTT	CASSATGGGVGTEAFF
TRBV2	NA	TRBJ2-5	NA	TGTGCCAGCAGTGAACAGGGCGGAGAGACCCAGTACTTC	CASSEQGGETQYF
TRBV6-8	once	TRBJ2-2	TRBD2	TGTGCCAGCACCGGGGGGGGGCTCCACGGGGAGCTGTTTTTT	CASTGGGLHGELFF
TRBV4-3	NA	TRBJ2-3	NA	TGCGCCAGCAGCCAAGAAGCAGGGTGGACGACAGATACGCAGTATTTT	CASSQEAGWTTDTQYF
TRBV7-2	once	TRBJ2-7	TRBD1	TGTGCCAGCAGCTCGCGACAGGGAGTATACGAGCAGTACTTC	CASSSRQGVYEQYF
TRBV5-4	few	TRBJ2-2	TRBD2	TGTGCCAGCAGCCGAGACCCTAGCGGGGGGATCGGGGAGCTGTTTTTT	CASSRDPSGGIGELFF
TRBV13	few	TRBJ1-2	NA	TGTGCCAGCAGCTCCCAAGTGGAGGCCTTCTATGGCTACACCTTC	CASSSQVEAFYGYTF
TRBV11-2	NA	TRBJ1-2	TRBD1	TGTGCCAGCAGCTTCGACAGGGGAAGAGATGGCTACACCTTC	CASSFDRGRDGYTF
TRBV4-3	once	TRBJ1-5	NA	TGCGCCAGCAGCCAACAGGGCGGGGATCAGCCCCAGCATTTT	CASSQQGGDQPQHF
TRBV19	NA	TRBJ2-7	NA	TGTGCCAGTAGTATCTCAGGCTACGAGCAGTACTTC	CASSISGYEQYF
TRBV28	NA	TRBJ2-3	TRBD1	TGTGCCAGCAGGTCGACAGGGGGCTCAGATACGCAGTATTTT	CASRSTGGSDTQYF
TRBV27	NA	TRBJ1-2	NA	TGTGCCAGCAGTTTATCGGGCAGCGGGCAGGGTAACGGCTACACCTTC	CASSLSGSGQGNGYTF
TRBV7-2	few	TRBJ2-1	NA	TGTGCCAGCAGCCCCGCGAGTGAGCAGTTCTTC	CASSPASEQFF
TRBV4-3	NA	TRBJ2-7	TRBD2	TGCGCCAGCAGCCACGGGACTAGCCTCTCCTACGAGCAGTACTTC	CASSHGTSLSYEQYF
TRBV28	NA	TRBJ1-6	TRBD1	TGTGCCAGCATCAGACAGGGACTTTATTCACCCCTCCACTTT	CASIRQGLYSPLHF
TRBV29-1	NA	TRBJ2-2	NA	TGCAGCGTGGCAACAGGGCCCGGGGAGCTGTTTTTT	CSVATGPGELFF
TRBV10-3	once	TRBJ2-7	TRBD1	TGTGCCATCAGTGAGTCGGGGGACAGGCGCTACTACGAGCAGTACTTC	CAISESGDRRYYEQYF
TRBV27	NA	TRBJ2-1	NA	TGTGCCAGCAGTTTCACCGGGCTAGCCTCGGGAAATGAGCAGTTCTTC	CASSFTGLASGNEQFF
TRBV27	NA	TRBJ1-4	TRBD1	TGTGCCAGCACCTACGGGACAGTAGTTAATGAAAAACTGTTTTTT	CASTYGTVVNEKLFF
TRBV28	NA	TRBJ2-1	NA	TGTGCCAGCGGAATAGCGGCAAAACACAATGAGCAGTTCTTC	CASGIAAKHNEQFF
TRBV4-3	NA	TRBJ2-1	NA	TGCGCCAGCAGCCAAGAAGGGGGGGCCTACAATGAGCAGTTCTTC	CASSQEGGAYNEQFF